This T cell receptor (beta chain) was recovered during a study of monozygotic twins with inflammatory bowel disease (dated by TCRdb to the late 2010s). For the study in its entirety: In total, roughly 28 monozygotic twin pairs made up the full study: 19 Danish pairs, all IBD-discordant, plus nine German pairs, of which four were IBD-concordant and five were IBD-discordant. Each individual had, on average, about 151 000 unique TCRalpha sequences and 181 000 unique TCRbeta sequences available for analysis. The search for disease-associated traits relied mainly on comparing, within discordant pairs, IBD patients with their genetically identical healthy co-twins.

The library came from 5' RACE. Preparation of each TCR library used roughly 3,300 ng of total RNA. For each sample, cDNA was synthesized in eight separate reactions using SMARTScribe reverse transcriptase. During cDNA synthesis, template switching introduced unique molecular identifiers that contained a 6-nucleotide sample barcode. Two nested PCRs of 16 and 9 cycles amplified the TCRalpha and TCRbeta cDNA, and bead purification followed each PCR. Before amplification, the cDNA was treated with uracil DNA-glycosylase and purified using the QIAquick PCR purification kit. The second PCR added Illumina TruSeq-compatible adapters along with sample-specific barcodes. TapeStation and Qubit were used to check library quality and concentration, and 5 to 6.5 ng of each library was pooled. Pooled libraries were sequenced on an Illumina HiSeq2500 single-index Rapid Run with 2 x 100 bp reads and custom sequencing primers. As for the authors' bioinformatics: MiGEC version 1.2.6 was used for UMI-based consensus assembly, which corrected PCR and sequencing errors. V(D)J alignment, clonotype assembly and CDR3 extraction were performed with MiXCR version 2.1.1. Gene usage, clonotype sharing and MAIT/NKT TCR abundance were normalised by analysing the top 1000, 10 000 and 20 000 clonotypes per sample. After downsampling to 27 000 UMIs, diversity was calculated as the inverse Simpson index using the vegan R package. Statistical testing used paired Mann-Whitney U tests on the discordant twin pairs and applied Benjamini-Hochberg correction for multiple testing. The reads were reprocessed in TCRdb, with one entry per CDR3 protein sequence and no accompanying DNA. These V and J calls rely on TCRdb rather than the paper's analysis. The table for this sample records a few hundred thousand distinct CDR3 sequences. The top ten clones comprise under 3% of the sample.

From a lookup of the germline V gene, CDR1 and CDR2 are KGHDR and SFDVKD. Taken from cysteine to phenylalanine, the CDR3 has 15 residues. DNA is not recorded here. The research as a whole found: TCRbeta repertoire diversity, by inverse Simpson index, was decreased in IBD patients compared with their healthy co-twins. Concordant and discordant twins showed no difference in repertoire similarity, possibly because of limited statistical power. The analysis was unable to tell apart different T cell subtypes. Differing immunosuppressive treatments among patients may have added background noise and inter-individual variability to the repertoires. No single strong signal or clonotype linked to IBD turned up in the results, so the idea that one exists was not supported. Fewer clonotypes were shared with other individuals by IBD patients than by healthy twins, most markedly in patients showing signs of disease activity.

As for this clonotype: Its antigen is unknown.

A roughly 2.5 ml peripheral blood sample was drawn into PAXgene tubes per donor and stored at -80°C. Without T cell sorting, total RNA was isolated from whole blood using the PAXgene blood miRNA kit on an automated QIAcube. Deep TCRalpha and TCRbeta repertoire profiling with unique molecular barcoding was performed on peripheral blood of monozygotic twin pairs concordant or discordant for inflammatory bowel disease. Smoking habits were recorded for all twin pairs, and each individual was classified as a current, former or never smoker. The chain is encoded by TRBV24-1 joined to TRBJ1-2; lacking DNA, the TRBD1 call made by TCRdb goes unchecked. This TCR derives from a human donor with ulcerative colitis or Crohn's disease, or a healthy co-twin of an affected twin (not recorded which). Sequences were obtained from blood. The CDR3 here reads CATSDTNMGQRGYTF.